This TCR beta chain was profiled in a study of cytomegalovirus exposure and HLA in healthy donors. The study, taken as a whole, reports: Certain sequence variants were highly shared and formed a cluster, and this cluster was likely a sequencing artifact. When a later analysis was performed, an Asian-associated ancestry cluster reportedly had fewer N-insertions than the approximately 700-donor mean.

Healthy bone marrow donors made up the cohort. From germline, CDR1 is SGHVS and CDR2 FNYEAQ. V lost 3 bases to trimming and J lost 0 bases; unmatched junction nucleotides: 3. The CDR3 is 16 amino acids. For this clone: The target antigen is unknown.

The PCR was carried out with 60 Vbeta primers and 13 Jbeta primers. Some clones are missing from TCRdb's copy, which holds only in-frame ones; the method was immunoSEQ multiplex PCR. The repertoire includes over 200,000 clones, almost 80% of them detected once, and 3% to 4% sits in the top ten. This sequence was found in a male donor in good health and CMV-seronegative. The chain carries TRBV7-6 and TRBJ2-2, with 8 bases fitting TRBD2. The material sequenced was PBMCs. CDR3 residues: CASSFLAGPNTGELFF. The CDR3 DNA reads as TGTGCCAGCAGCTTCTTAGCGGGGCCGAACACCGGGGAGCTGTTTTTT.